The clone carrying this T cell receptor beta chain was recorded a few times. A read error may account for a junction end that differs from germline. Followed longitudinally, the Seattle patients had been enrolled during active infection. This entry is derived from a study of blood T cell repertoires in COVID-19. Study as a whole: Some COVID-19 samples were acute and others convalescent; all came from the United States, Italy and Spain. T cells, B-cell-depleted T cells, or PBMCs provided the cDNA or gDNA that served as material.

Original methodology: Estimation of nucleated cell counts relied on the amplification of reference gene primers. Profiled with immunoSEQ multiplex PCR; TCRdb holds only in-frame clones, not every one. Clone size and V and J calls were adopted from that table, with D and trimming inferred from the DNA. Found here are 100,000 to 150,000 clones, roughly four fifths of them singletons; the top ten hold approximately 17%. Germline assignment: CDR1 WNHNN and CDR2 SYGVQD (reference sequence). The CDR3 loop spans 11 amino acids. This sequence originates from a man aged 25 to 40 with COVID-19, enrolled during active disease. Sequencing was done on a sample of peripheral blood. The V call is TRBV10-1, the J call TRBJ2-7, with 7 bases that match TRBD2. The CDR3 DNA reads TGCGCCAGCATTGAGGGAGGGTGGTGGTACTTC. This sequence encodes CASIEGGWWYF.